These T cell receptor beta chains were read from a single sample in a study of long-term antiretroviral therapy in people with HIV. TCRdb keeps only in-frame clones here, not all; method: immunoSEQ multiplex PCR. The sample includes under 30,000 clones, 81% seen only once; the top ten take approximately 5.5%. Sequenced here: unsorted PBMCs, sampled 4.4 years after starting antiretroviral therapy. The receptors were gathered from a man younger than 40 with HIV. The CDR3 runs from the conserved cysteine through the conserved F or W. The order of the fields is D gene, J gene, clone size, V gene, CDR3 protein, CDR3 DNA. A D gene is named only where the DNA matches it firmly. Clone size is not always given. Where it is, it says once, few, many or a class for expanded clones.

d_call: -
j_call: TRBJ2-3
clone_size: -
v_call: TRBV7-9
cdr3_aa: CASSSSPSQDTQYF
cdr3_nt: TGTGCCAGCAGCTCAAGCCCTTCTCAAGATACGCAGTATTTT

d_call: TRBD1
j_call: TRBJ2-7
clone_size: -
v_call: TRBV7-9
cdr3_aa: CASSWATGTASYEQYF
cdr3_nt: TGTGCCAGCAGCTGGGCGACCGGGACAGCGTCCTACGAGCAGTACTTC

d_call: -
j_call: TRBJ1-1
clone_size: medium-sized
v_call: TRBV9
cdr3_aa: CASSRGGTEAFF
cdr3_nt: TGTGCCAGCAGCAGGGGGGGGACTGAAGCTTTCTTT

d_call: -
j_call: TRBJ2-5
clone_size: -
v_call: TRBV13
cdr3_aa: CASSLGQETQYF
cdr3_nt: TGTGCCAGCAGCTTAGGTCAAGAGACCCAGTACTTC

d_call: -
j_call: TRBJ1-2
clone_size: -
v_call: TRBV18
cdr3_aa: CASSPTQMGNYGYTF
cdr3_nt: TGTGCCAGCTCACCAACACAGATGGGGAACTATGGCTACACCTTC

d_call: -
j_call: TRBJ1-1
clone_size: once
v_call: TRBV7-9
cdr3_aa: CASSLRKGLNTEAFF
cdr3_nt: TGTGCCAGCAGCTTACGAAAAGGCCTGAACACTGAAGCTTTCTTT

d_call: -
j_call: TRBJ1-1
clone_size: -
v_call: TRBV27
cdr3_aa: CASNPRANTEAFF
cdr3_nt: TGTGCCAGCAATCCCAGGGCGAACACTGAAGCTTTCTTT

d_call: -
j_call: TRBJ2-6
clone_size: -
v_call: TRBV19
cdr3_aa: CASIPGGPGANVLTF
cdr3_nt: TGTGCCAGTATTCCTGGGGGGCCCGGGGCCAACGTCCTGACTTTC

d_call: TRBD1
j_call: TRBJ2-7
clone_size: -
v_call: TRBV7-9
cdr3_aa: CASSLGQVYEQYF
cdr3_nt: TGTGCCAGCAGCCTCGGACAGGTCTACGAGCAGTACTTC

d_call: -
j_call: TRBJ1-5
clone_size: few
v_call: TRBV27
cdr3_aa: CASSPSRNQPQHF
cdr3_nt: TGTGCCAGCAGTCCGTCACGGAATCAGCCCCAGCATTTT

d_call: -
j_call: TRBJ1-2
clone_size: -
v_call: TRBV7-3
cdr3_aa: CASSLTSRAGYTF
cdr3_nt: TGTGCCAGCAGCTTAACCAGCAGGGCTGGCTACACCTTC

d_call: -
j_call: TRBJ2-7
clone_size: -
v_call: TRBV4-1
cdr3_aa: CASSLSPGSGYEQYF
cdr3_nt: TGCGCCAGCAGCCTCTCTCCAGGGTCCGGCTACGAGCAGTACTTC

d_call: -
j_call: TRBJ1-2
clone_size: once
v_call: TRBV14
cdr3_aa: CASSQTGPRRSYGYTF
cdr3_nt: TGTGCCAGCAGCCAGACCGGGCCTCGGAGGAGCTATGGCTACACCTTC

d_call: TRBD1
j_call: TRBJ1-3
clone_size: few
v_call: TRBV7-2
cdr3_aa: CASSNQGAAGNTIYF
cdr3_nt: TGTGCCAGCAGCAACCAGGGGGCGGCTGGAAACACCATATATTTT

d_call: -
j_call: TRBJ2-1
clone_size: -
v_call: TRBV28
cdr3_aa: CASSGALAETDVQEFF
cdr3_nt: TGTGCCAGCAGTGGGGCCCTGGCGGAGACGGACGTGCAGGAGTTCTTC

d_call: TRBD2
j_call: TRBJ2-1
clone_size: -
v_call: TRBV7-9
cdr3_aa: CASSFTSAREQFF
cdr3_nt: TGTGCCAGCAGCTTTACTAGCGCCAGAGAGCAGTTCTTC

d_call: -
j_call: TRBJ1-6
clone_size: few
v_call: TRBV9
cdr3_aa: CASSVEGFDSPLHF
cdr3_nt: TGTGCCAGCAGCGTAGAAGGTTTTGATTCACCCCTCCACTTT

d_call: -
j_call: TRBJ1-2
clone_size: -
v_call: TRBV27
cdr3_aa: CASSPRGVNYGYTF
cdr3_nt: TGTGCCAGCAGTCCCCGAGGGGTTAACTATGGCTACACCTTC

d_call: TRBD2
j_call: TRBJ2-1
clone_size: -
v_call: TRBV25-1
cdr3_aa: CASSVAGDYNEQFF
cdr3_nt: TGTGCCAGCAGCGTAGCGGGGGACTACAATGAGCAGTTCTTC

d_call: -
j_call: TRBJ2-7
clone_size: -
v_call: TRBV4-3
cdr3_aa: CASSPKNGIYFEQYF
cdr3_nt: TGCGCCAGCAGCCCCAAAAACGGGATTTATTTCGAGCAGTACTTC

d_call: TRBD1
j_call: TRBJ2-1
clone_size: few
v_call: TRBV4-3
cdr3_aa: CASSLSWGTGNSPYNEQFF
cdr3_nt: TGCGCCAGCAGCTTATCCTGGGGGACAGGGAATAGTCCATACAATGAGCAGTTCTTC

d_call: -
j_call: TRBJ2-7
clone_size: medium-sized
v_call: TRBV27
cdr3_aa: CASGKSAFYEQYF
cdr3_nt: TGTGCCAGCGGCAAGTCAGCGTTCTACGAGCAGTACTTC

d_call: -
j_call: TRBJ1-2
clone_size: few
v_call: TRBV7-9
cdr3_aa: CASSQEGGYTF
cdr3_nt: TGTGCCAGCAGCCAAGAAGGTGGCTACACCTTC

d_call: -
j_call: TRBJ1-2
clone_size: -
v_call: TRBV4-1
cdr3_aa: CASSHRTGDGYTF
cdr3_nt: TGCGCCAGCAGCCACCGCACGGGCGATGGCTACACCTTC

d_call: -
j_call: TRBJ1-1
clone_size: -
v_call: TRBV11-2
cdr3_aa: CASSYGTNTEAFF
cdr3_nt: TGTGCCAGCAGCTACGGGACGAACACTGAAGCTTTCTTT

d_call: TRBD1
j_call: TRBJ2-7
clone_size: -
v_call: TRBV2
cdr3_aa: CASSTHRGSEQYF
cdr3_nt: TGTGCCAGCAGTACACACAGGGGGAGCGAGCAGTACTTC

d_call: -
j_call: TRBJ2-1
clone_size: -
v_call: TRBV4-3
cdr3_aa: CASSQGSGYEQFF
cdr3_nt: TGCGCCAGCAGCCAAGGGTCCGGGTATGAGCAGTTCTTC

d_call: TRBD1
j_call: TRBJ2-7
clone_size: -
v_call: TRBV19
cdr3_aa: CASSLGTDYEQYF
cdr3_nt: TGTGCCAGTAGTCTCGGGACAGACTACGAGCAGTACTTC

d_call: -
j_call: TRBJ1-5
clone_size: -
v_call: TRBV19
cdr3_aa: CASSIGEALYSNQPQHF
cdr3_nt: TGTGCCAGTAGTATAGGGGAGGCGTTATATAGCAATCAGCCCCAGCATTTT

d_call: TRBD1
j_call: TRBJ2-7
clone_size: once
v_call: TRBV19
cdr3_aa: CASSIGQGSSYEQYF
cdr3_nt: TGTGCCAGTAGTATTGGACAGGGGAGCTCCTACGAGCAGTACTTC

d_call: -
j_call: TRBJ2-2
clone_size: large
v_call: TRBV27
cdr3_aa: CASSLGVGTGELFF
cdr3_nt: TGTGCCAGCAGTTTGGGGGTGGGCACCGGGGAGCTGTTTTTT

d_call: -
j_call: TRBJ2-3
clone_size: once
v_call: TRBV28
cdr3_aa: CASSLPPSTDTQYF
cdr3_nt: TGTGCCAGCAGTCTCCCCCCGAGCACAGATACGCAGTATTTT

d_call: TRBD1
j_call: TRBJ2-7
clone_size: -
v_call: TRBV19
cdr3_aa: CASSSRDRGNPYEQYF
cdr3_nt: TGTGCCAGTAGTTCCCGGGACAGGGGAAATCCCTACGAGCAGTACTTC

d_call: -
j_call: TRBJ1-2
clone_size: -
v_call: TRBV4-1
cdr3_aa: CASSNHGGYGYTF
cdr3_nt: TGCGCCAGCAGCAACCACGGGGGCTATGGCTACACCTTC

d_call: TRBD2
j_call: TRBJ2-7
clone_size: -
v_call: TRBV19
cdr3_aa: CASSSQSGGAGEQYF
cdr3_nt: TGTGCCAGTAGTAGCCAGAGCGGGGGGGCGGGCGAGCAGTACTTC

d_call: -
j_call: TRBJ1-2
clone_size: -
v_call: TRBV18
cdr3_aa: CASSPGPGYTF
cdr3_nt: TGTGCCAGCTCACCGGGACCCGGCTACACCTTC

d_call: TRBD2
j_call: TRBJ2-7
clone_size: -
v_call: TRBV5-6
cdr3_aa: CASSLLTSGPSYEQYF
cdr3_nt: TGTGCCAGCAGCCTCCTCACTAGCGGACCCTCCTACGAGCAGTACTTC

d_call: -
j_call: TRBJ1-2
clone_size: -
v_call: TRBV11-2
cdr3_aa: CASSPLGRGVDGYTF
cdr3_nt: TGTGCCAGCAGCCCCCTAGGTAGGGGGGTCGATGGCTACACCTTC

d_call: TRBD2
j_call: TRBJ2-7
clone_size: -
v_call: TRBV18
cdr3_aa: CASSPREGSYEQYF
cdr3_nt: TGTGCCAGCTCACCCCGGGAGGGCAGCTACGAGCAGTACTTC

d_call: -
j_call: TRBJ1-2
clone_size: -
v_call: TRBV28
cdr3_aa: CASDRTESYGYTF
cdr3_nt: TGTGCCAGTGACCGGACAGAGAGCTATGGCTACACCTTC